The entry below gives a single T cell receptor (beta chain) sequence along with its context. What it binds is unknown. The CDR3 runs to 14 residues. Trimming removed 1 base at V and 2 bases at J, with 3 bases between. Germline V gene lookup returns CDR1 LGHNA and CDR2 YSLEER. These data come from a study of T cell responses to AZD1222 COVID-19 vaccine. Study conclusions and caveats: After two AZD1222 doses, spike-specific TCR breadth and depth rose versus day 0.

The table came from immunoSEQ multiplex PCR; TCRdb's copy has only in-frame clones and leaves some out. The sample records 90,000 to 100,000 clones, approximately 90% being singletons. Sequenced here: peripheral blood, sampled on day 0 of AZD1222 vaccination. The chain joins TRBV4-3 to TRBJ2-6; no clear D gene. The receptor's source is an adult in good health. The CDR3 spells CASSQGPGANVLTF. CDR3 sequence (DNA): TGCGCCAGCAGCCAAGGGCCTGGGGCCAACGTCCTGACTTTC.